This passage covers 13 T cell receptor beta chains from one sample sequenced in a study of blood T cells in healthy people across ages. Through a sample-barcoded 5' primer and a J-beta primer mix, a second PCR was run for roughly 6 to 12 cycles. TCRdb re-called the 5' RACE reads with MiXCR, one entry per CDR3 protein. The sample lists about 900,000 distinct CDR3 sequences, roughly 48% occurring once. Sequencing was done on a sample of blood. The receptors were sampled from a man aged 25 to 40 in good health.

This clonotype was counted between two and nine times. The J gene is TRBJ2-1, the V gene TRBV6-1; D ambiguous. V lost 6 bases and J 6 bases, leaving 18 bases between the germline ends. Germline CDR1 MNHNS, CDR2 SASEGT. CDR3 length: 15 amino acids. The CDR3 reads CASRSLPNSGNEQFF. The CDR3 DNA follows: TGTGCCAGCAGGTCCCTCCCCAATTCAGGCAATGAGCAGTTCTTC.

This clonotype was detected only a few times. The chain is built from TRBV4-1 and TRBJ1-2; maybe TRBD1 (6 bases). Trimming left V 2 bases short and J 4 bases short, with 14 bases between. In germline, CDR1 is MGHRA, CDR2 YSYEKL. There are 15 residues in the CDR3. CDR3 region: CASSQPGQRGYGYTF. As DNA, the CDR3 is TGCGCCAGCAGCCAACCTGGACAGAGGGGCTATGGCTACACCTTC.

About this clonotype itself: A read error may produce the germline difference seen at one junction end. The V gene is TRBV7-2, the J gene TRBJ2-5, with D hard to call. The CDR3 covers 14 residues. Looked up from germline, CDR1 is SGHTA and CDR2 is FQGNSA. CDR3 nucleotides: TGCGCCTGCAGCCCAAAGGGCCGTCTGGAGACCCAGTACTTC. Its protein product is CACSPKGRLETQYF.

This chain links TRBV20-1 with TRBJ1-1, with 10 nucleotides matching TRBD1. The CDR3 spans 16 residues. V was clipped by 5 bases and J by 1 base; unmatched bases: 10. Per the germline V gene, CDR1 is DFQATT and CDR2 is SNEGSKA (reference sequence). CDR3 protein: CSAHRGTGEWNTEAFF. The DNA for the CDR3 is TGCAGTGCTCACCGTGGGACAGGGGAATGGAACACTGAAGCTTTCTTT.

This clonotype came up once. CDR3 residues: CASSVATGGNSVGFQETQYF. CDR3 DNA sequence: TGTGCCAGCAGCGTAGCTACGGGTGGGAATTCGGTCGGCTTCCAAGAGACCCAGTACTTC. The chain recombines TRBV9 with TRBJ2-4; D gene uncertain. The J call may be in error: the DNA end matches TRBJ2-5 better. The germline gives CDR1 SGDLS, CDR2 YYNGEE. The length of the CDR3 is 20 residues.

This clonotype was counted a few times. In DNA, the CDR3 is TGTGCCAGCAGTTACGTTGGGACAGGGAGGAATGAGCAGTTCTTC. Translation gives CASSYVGTGRNEQFF. The chain links TRBV6-2 or TRBV6-3 to TRBJ2-1, with TRBD1 matching over 9 bases. The junction had 6 bases not matched to a gene; V was cut back by 2 bases and J by 7 bases. CDR3 length equals 15 residues. The germline V gene encodes CDR1 MNHEY and CDR2 SVGEGT.

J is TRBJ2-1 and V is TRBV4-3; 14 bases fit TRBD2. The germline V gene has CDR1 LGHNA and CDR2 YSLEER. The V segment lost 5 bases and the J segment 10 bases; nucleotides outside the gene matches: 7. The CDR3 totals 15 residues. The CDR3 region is CASSFRLAGGAEQFF. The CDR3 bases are TGCGCCAGCAGCTTCCGACTAGCGGGGGGGGCCGAGCAGTTCTTC.

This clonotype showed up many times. The CDR3 here is CSARSKGEQFF. In nucleotides, the CDR3 is TGCAGTGCTAGATCCAAGGGTGAGCAGTTCTTC. The chain recombines TRBV20-1 with TRBJ2-1, with unresolved D. V was trimmed by 2 bases and J by 9 bases, leaving 8 bases between them. CDR1 DFQATT and CDR2 SNEGSKA come from the germline V gene (reference sequence). The CDR3 length is 11 residues.

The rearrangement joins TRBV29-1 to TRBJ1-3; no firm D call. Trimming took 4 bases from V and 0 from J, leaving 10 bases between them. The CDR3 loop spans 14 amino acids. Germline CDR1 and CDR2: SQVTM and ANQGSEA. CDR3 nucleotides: TGCAGCGTTGTTTACGGCCTCTCTGGAAACACCATATATTTT. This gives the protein CSVVYGLSGNTIYF. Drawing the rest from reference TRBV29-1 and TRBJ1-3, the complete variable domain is SAVISQKPSRDICQRGTSLTIQCQVDSQVTMMFWYRQQPGQSLTLIATANQGSEATYESGFVIDKFPISRPNLTFSTLTVSNMSPEDSSIYLCSVVYGLSGNTIYFGEGSWLTVV.

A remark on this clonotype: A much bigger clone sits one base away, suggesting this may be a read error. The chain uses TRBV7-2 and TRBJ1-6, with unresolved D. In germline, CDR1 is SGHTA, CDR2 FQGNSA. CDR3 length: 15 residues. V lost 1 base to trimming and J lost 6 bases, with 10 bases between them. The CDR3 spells CASSLDRSVNSPLHF. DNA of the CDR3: TGTGCCAGCAGCTTAGATCGAAGTGTTAATTCACCCCTCCACTTT.

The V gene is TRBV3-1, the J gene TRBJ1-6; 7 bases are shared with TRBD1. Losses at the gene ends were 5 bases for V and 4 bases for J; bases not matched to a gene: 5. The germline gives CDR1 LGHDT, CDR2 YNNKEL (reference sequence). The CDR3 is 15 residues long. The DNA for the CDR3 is TGTGCCAGCAGCACCGGGACAGCTTATAATTCACCCCTCCACTTT. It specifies CASSTGTAYNSPLHF.

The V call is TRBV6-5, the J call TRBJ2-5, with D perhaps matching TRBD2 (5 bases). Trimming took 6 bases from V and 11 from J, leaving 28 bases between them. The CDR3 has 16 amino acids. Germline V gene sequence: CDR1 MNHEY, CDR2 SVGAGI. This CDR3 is CASSLWGDGNYNEQYF. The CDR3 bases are TGTGCCAGCAGCCTTTGGGGAGATGGGAATTACAATGAGCAGTACTTC.

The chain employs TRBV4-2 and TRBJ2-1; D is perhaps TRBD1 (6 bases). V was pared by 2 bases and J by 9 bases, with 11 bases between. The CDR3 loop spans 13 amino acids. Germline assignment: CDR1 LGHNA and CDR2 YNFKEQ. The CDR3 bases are TGTGCCAGCAGCCAAAATCTCAGGGGTGAGCAGTTCTTC. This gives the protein CASSQNLRGEQFF.